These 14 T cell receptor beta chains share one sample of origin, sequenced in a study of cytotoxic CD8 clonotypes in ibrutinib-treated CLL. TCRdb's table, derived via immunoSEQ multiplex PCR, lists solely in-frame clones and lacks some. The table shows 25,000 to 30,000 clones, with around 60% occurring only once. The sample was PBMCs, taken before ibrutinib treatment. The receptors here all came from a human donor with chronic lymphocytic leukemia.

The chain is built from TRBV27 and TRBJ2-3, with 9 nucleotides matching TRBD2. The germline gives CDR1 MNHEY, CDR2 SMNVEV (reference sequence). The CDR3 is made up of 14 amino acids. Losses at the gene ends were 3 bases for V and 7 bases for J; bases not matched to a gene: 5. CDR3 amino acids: CASSFAGGPNTQYF. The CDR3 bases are TGTGCCAGCAGTTTTGCGGGAGGGCCGAATACGCAGTATTTT.

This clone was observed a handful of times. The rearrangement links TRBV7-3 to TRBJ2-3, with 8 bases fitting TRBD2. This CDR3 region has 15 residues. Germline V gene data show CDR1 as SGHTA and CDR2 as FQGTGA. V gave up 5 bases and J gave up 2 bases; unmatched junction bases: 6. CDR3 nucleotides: TGTGCCAGCAGCCTTTCTAGCGGGTCCACAGATACGCAGTATTTT. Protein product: CASSLSSGSTDTQYF.

This chain's CDR3 is CASSPRVPGGAEAFF. In DNA, the CDR3 is TGTGCCAGCAGTCCGAGAGTGCCAGGGGGCGCTGAAGCTTTCTTT. The chain combines TRBV27 with TRBJ1-1; 8 bases align to TRBD1. The CDR3 runs to 15 residues. J was trimmed by 6 bases and V by 5 bases; bases with no gene match: 11. Germline V gives CDR1 MNHEY, CDR2 SMNVEV (reference sequence).

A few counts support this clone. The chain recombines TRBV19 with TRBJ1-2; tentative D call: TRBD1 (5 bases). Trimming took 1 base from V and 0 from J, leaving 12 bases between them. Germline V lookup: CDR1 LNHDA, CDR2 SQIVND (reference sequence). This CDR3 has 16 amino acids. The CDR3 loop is CASSIVAGKANYGYTF. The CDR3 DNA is TGTGCCAGTAGTATAGTTGCAGGGAAAGCTAACTATGGCTACACCTTC.

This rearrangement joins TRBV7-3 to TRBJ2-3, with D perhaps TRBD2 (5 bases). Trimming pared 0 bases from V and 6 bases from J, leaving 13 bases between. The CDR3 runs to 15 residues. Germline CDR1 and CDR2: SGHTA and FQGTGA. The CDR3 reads CASSLTLPGMDTQYF. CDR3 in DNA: TGTGCCAGCAGCTTAACTCTTCCGGGAATGGATACGCAGTATTTT.

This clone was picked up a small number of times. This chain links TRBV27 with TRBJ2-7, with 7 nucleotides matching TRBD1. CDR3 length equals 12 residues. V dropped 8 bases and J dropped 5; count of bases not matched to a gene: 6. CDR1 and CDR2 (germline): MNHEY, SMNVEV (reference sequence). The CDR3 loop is CASVSTGDEQYF. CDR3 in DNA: TGTGCCAGCGTATCAACAGGGGACGAGCAGTACTTC.

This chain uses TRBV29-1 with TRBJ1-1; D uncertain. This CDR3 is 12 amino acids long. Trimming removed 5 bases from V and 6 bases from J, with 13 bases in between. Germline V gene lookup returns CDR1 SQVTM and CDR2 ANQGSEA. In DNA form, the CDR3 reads TGCAGCGTTCTCCCTAGGTCGGCTGAAGCTTTCTTT. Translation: CSVLPRSAEAFF.

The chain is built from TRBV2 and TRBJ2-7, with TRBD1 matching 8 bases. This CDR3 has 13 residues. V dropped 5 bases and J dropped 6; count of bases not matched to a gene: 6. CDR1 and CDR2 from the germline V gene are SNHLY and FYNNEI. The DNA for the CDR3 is TGTGCCAGCAGTCAGGGGGCACAGGGCGAGCAGTACTTC. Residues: CASSQGAQGEQYF.

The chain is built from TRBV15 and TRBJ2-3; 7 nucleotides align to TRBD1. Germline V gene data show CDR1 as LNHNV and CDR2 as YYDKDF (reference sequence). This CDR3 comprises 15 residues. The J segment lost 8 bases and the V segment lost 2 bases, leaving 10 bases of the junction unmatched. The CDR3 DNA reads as TGTGCCACCAGCAGAATTCTACAGGGGCCAGTTACGCAGTATTTT. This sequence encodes CATSRILQGPVTQYF.

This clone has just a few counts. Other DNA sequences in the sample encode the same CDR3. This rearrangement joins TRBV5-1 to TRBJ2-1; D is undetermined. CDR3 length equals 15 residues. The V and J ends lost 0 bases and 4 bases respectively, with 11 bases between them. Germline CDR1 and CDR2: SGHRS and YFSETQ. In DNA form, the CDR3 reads TGCGCCAGCAGCTTGGAGGGATCACCGTACAATGAGCAGTTCTTC. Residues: CASSLEGSPYNEQFF.

The CDR3 region is CASRKRTGTTNEKLFF. The CDR3 region has the DNA TGTGCCAGCAGAAAGCGTACGGGAACAACTAATGAAAAACTGTTTTTT. J is TRBJ1-4 and V is TRBV13; D is unresolved. CDR1 PRHDT and CDR2 FYEKMQ come from the germline V gene (reference sequence). Trimming removed 6 bases at V and 0 bases at J, with 14 bases between. The CDR3 runs 16 residues.

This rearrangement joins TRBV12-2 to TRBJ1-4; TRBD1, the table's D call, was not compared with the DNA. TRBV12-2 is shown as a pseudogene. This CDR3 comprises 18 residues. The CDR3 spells CASRLNRGRTTTNEKLFF. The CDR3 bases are TGTGCAAGTCGCTTAAACAGGGGCCGAACGACAACTAATGAAAAACTGTTTTTT.

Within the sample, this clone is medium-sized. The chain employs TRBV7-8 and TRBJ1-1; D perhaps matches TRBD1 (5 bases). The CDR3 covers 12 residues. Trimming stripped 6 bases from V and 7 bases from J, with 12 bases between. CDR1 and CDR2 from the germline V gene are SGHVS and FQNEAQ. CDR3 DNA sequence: TGTGCCAGCAGGGACCTGGGGGATGAAGCTTTCTTT. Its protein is CASRDLGDEAFF.

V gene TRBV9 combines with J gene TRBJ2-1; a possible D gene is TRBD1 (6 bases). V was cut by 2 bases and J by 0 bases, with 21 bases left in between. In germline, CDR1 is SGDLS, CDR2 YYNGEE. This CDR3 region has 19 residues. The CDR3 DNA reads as TGTGCCAGCAGCGTCAGGGGAGCAGGACTGTCGAGCTCCTACAATGAGCAGTTCTTC. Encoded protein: CASSVRGAGLSSSYNEQFF.